These 10 T cell receptor beta chains originate from one sample sequenced in a study of cytomegalovirus exposure and HLA in healthy donors. TCRdb's table, derived via immunoSEQ multiplex PCR, lists solely in-frame clones and lacks some. The table shows some 140,000 clones, with 85% to 90% occurring only once. Sequences were obtained from PBMCs. These TCRs come from a man in his late teens or twenties in good health and CMV-seronegative.

The V call is TRBV9, the J call TRBJ2-2, with a tentative D call TRBD2 (5 bases). The V end lost 3 bases, the J end lost 7 bases, and 7 bases lay between the germline ends. The CDR3 contains 12 residues. CDR1 is SGDLS and CDR2 is YYNGEE in the germline V gene. The CDR3 spells CASSELGGELFF. In DNA, the CDR3 is TGTGCCAGCAGCGAACTAGGCGGGGAGCTGTTTTTT.

The CDR3, as DNA: TGTGCCAGCAGTTTATTTTACGAGGGGGCAAGCAATTCACCCCTCCACTTT. It encodes CASSLFYEGASNSPLHF. The chain is built from TRBV27 and TRBJ1-6, with 7 bases matching TRBD1. The trim removed 1 base at V and 7 bases at J, leaving 10 bases unmatched. The CDR3 is 17 residues long. The V gene's germline CDR1 is MNHEY and CDR2 SMNVEV (reference sequence).

The chain is built from TRBV6-5 and TRBJ2-7; weak D call: TRBD1 (6 bases). This CDR3 contains 13 residues. Looked up from germline, CDR1 is MNHEY and CDR2 is SVGAGI. The V and J ends lost 4 bases and 5 bases respectively, with 12 bases between them. This CDR3 reads CASSSNRADEQYF. The CDR3 DNA sequence: TGTGCCAGCAGTTCCAACAGGGCGGACGAGCAGTACTTC.

V gene TRBV6-1 combines with J gene TRBJ2-7; TRBD1 agrees at 8 bases. The J segment lost 12 bases and the V segment lost 1 base, leaving 11 bases of the junction unmatched. There are 14 residues in the CDR3. Germline V gene lookup returns CDR1 MNHNS and CDR2 SASEGT. For the CDR3, the DNA is TGTGCCAGCAGTGAAGTTGGGGACAGGTCTAAAGGGTACTTC. It yields the protein CASSEVGDRSKGYF.

The chain recombines TRBV18 with TRBJ1-1; D uncertain. CDR1 and CDR2 (germline): KGHSH, LQKENI. The CDR3 is 12 residues long. V was cut by 3 bases and J by 11 bases, with 13 bases left in between. CDR3 sequence: CASSPPSLEAFF. CDR3 sequence (DNA): TGTGCCAGCTCACCGCCGAGTCTGGAGGCTTTCTTT.

The rearrangement joins TRBV6-1 to TRBJ2-3; D possibly corresponds to TRBD2 (7 bases). The germline gives CDR1 MNHNS, CDR2 SASEGT. This CDR3 is built from 12 residues. V was trimmed by 8 bases and J by 2 bases, leaving 8 bases between them. Written as DNA, the CDR3 is TGTGCCAGCCGGGGGGCCACAGATACGCAGTATTTT. It yields the protein CASRGATDTQYF.

In DNA form, the CDR3 reads TGTGCCAGCAGCCCCCCCCGGGGCCGGGGAGGGATGGATACGCAGTATTTT. Encoded protein: CASSPPRGRGGMDTQYF. The gene calls are TRBV9 and TRBJ2-3, with 7 bases matching TRBD2. Trimming removed 4 bases from V and 6 bases from J; junction bases left unmatched: 17. From germline, CDR1 is SGDLS and CDR2 YYNGEE. CDR3 length equals 17 residues. Full variable domain (remainder filled in from reference TRBV9 and TRBJ2-3): DSGVTQTPKHLITATGQRVTLRCSPRSGDLSVYWYQQSLDQGLQFLIQYYNGEERAKGNILERFSAQQFPDLHSELNLSSLELGDSALYFCASSPPRGRGGMDTQYFGPGTRLTVL.

This clone was counted once. J is TRBJ1-2 and V is TRBV6-6, with 8 bases that match TRBD1. CDR1 is MNHNY, CDR2 SVGAGI, per germline (reference sequence). The V and J ends lost 0 bases and 5 bases, in that order; junction bases with no gene match: 8. The CDR3 consists of 16 residues. CDR3 residues: CASSYSPTGTGYGYTF. Here the CDR3 DNA reads TGTGCCAGCAGTTACTCGCCAACCGGGACAGGTTATGGCTACACCTTC.

The V call is TRBV28, the J call TRBJ1-1, with a weak D call TRBD1 (5 bases). CDR1 MDHEN and CDR2 SYDVKM come from the germline V gene. This CDR3 spans 15 amino acids. Trimming took 5 bases from V and 4 from J, leaving 17 bases between them. CDR3: CASSDPRGGGTEAFF. The CDR3 DNA sequence: TGTGCCAGCAGTGATCCTCGGGGGGGTGGCACTGAAGCTTTCTTT.

The rearrangement uses TRBV6-5 and TRBJ1-6; D is ambiguous. The V end was cut by 5 bases, the J end by 3 bases, with 8 bases between. This CDR3 contains 14 residues. Germline lookup yields CDR1 MNHEY and CDR2 SVGAGI. CDR3 coding DNA: TGTGCCAGCAGTCAATCAGTCTATAATTCACCCCTCCACTTT. Translation gives CASSQSVYNSPLHF.